This TCR beta chain is drawn from a study of T cell repertoires in cytomegalovirus infection. Across the whole study: CMV infection together with matching HLA type was indicated by public TCR beta signatures.

Study outcomes and limitations: CMV-specific HLA-C-restricted TCR beta clonotypes dominated the ex vivo response.

The V end lost 1 base, the J end lost 5 bases, and 18 bases lay between the germline ends. The CDR3 is made up of 16 amino acids. CDR1 and CDR2 (germline): MDHEN, SYDVKM. This clonotype occurred a few times. Its antigen is not known. Using its own MiXCR run on the reads, TCRdb lists one record per CDR3 protein. This table has some 150,000 distinct CDR3 sequences, 32% appearing once. The chain has TRBV28 and TRBJ2-7; D perhaps matches TRBD1 (6 bases). This TCR was recovered from a human donor in good health (CMV status not recorded). Some clones in this sample may be carry-over from other donors' samples. The input for sequencing was CD8+ T cells from cultured PBMCs, taken from culture after CMV antigen stimulation. CDR3 DNA: TGTGCCAGCAGTTTATTGGGAACCGGGACAATCAACGAGCAGTACTTC. Translated, it gives CASSLLGTGTINEQYF.